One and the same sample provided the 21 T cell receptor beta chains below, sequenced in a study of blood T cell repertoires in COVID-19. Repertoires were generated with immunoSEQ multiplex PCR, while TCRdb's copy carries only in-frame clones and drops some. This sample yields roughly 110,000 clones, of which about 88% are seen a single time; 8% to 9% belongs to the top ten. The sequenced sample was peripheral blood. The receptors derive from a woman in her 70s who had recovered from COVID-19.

DNA of the CDR3: TGTGCCAGCAGCCCCGGGGGGAAGAAGACCCAGTACTTC. It yields the protein CASSPGGKKTQYF. The genes are TRBV11-3 and TRBJ2-5; 7 bases agree with TRBD2. V lost 5 bases, J lost 6 bases, and 6 bases stayed unmatched. Germline V gene sequence: CDR1 SGHNT, CDR2 YENEEA. The CDR3 consists of 13 residues.

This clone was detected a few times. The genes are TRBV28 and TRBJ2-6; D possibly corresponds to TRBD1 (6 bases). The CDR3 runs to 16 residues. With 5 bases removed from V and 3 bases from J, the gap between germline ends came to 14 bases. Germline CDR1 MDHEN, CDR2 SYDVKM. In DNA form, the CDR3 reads TGTGCCAGCAGTCGGACAGTCCAATTTGGGGCCAACGTCCTGACTTTC. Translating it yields CASSRTVQFGANVLTF.

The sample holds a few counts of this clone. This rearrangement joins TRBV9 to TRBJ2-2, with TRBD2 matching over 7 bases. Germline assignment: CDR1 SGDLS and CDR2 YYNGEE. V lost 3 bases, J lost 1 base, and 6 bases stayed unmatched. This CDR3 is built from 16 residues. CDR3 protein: CASSARGGGNTGELFF. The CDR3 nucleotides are TGTGCCAGCAGCGCTCGAGGCGGGGGGAACACCGGGGAGCTGTTTTTT.

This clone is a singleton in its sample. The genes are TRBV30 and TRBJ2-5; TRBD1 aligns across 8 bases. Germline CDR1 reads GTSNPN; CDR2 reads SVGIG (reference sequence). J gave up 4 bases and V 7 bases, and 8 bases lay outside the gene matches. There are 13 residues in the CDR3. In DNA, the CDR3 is TGTGCCTTCGACCGAGACAGGGGAGAGACCCAGTACTTC. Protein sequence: CAFDRDRGETQYF.

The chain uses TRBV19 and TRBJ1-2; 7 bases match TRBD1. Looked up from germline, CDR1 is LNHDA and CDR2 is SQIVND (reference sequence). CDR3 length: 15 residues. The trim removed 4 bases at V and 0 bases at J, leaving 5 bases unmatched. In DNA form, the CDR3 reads TGTGCCAGTAGTACCCCGGACAGGACTAACTATGGCTACACCTTC. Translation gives CASSTPDRTNYGYTF. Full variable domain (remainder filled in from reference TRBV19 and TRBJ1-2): DGGITQSPKYLFRKEGQNVTLSCEQNLNHDAMYWYRQDPGQGLRLIYYSQIVNDFQKGDIAEGYSVSREKKESFPLTVTSAQKNPTAFYLCASSTPDRTNYGYTFGSGTRLTVV.

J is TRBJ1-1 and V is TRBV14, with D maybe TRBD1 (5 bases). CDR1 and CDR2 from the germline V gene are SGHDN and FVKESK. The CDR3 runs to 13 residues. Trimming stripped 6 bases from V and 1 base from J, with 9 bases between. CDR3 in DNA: TGTGCCAGCAGTCGACAGCCGAACACTGAAGCTTTCTTT. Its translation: CASSRQPNTEAFF.

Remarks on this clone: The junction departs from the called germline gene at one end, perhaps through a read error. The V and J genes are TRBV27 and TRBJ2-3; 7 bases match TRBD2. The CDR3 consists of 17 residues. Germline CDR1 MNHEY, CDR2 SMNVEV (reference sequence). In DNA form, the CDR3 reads TGTGCCAGCAGCTTATTTTCAGGCTCCCTGGGGGGGGATACGCAGTATTTT. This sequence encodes CASSLFSGSLGGDTQYF.

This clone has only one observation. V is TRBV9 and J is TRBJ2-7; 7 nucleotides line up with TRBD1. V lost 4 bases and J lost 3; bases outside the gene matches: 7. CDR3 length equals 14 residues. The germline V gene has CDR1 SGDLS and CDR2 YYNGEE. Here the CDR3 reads CASSPGTALYEQYF. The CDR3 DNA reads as TGTGCCAGCAGCCCCGGGACAGCCCTCTACGAGCAGTACTTC.

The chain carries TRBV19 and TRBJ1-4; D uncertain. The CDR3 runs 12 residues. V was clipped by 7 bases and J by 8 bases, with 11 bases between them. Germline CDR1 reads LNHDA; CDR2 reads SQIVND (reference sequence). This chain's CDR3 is CASNDEGEKLFF. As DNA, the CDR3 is TGTGCCAGTAACGACGAGGGCGAAAAACTGTTTTTT.

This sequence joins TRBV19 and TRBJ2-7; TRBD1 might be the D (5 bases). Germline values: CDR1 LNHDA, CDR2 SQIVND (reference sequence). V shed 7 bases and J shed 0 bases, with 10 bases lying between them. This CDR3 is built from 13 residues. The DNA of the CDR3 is TGTGCCAGTAAATCTCAGGGCTCCTACGAGCAGTACTTC. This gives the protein CASKSQGSYEQYF.

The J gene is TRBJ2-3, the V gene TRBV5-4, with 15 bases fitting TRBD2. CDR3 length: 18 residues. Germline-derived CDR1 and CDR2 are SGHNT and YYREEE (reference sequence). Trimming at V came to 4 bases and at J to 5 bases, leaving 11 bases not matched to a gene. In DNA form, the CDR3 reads TGTGCCAGCAGCCCGGGACTAGCGGGGGGCCCATGGGGAGATACGCAGTATTTT. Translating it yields CASSPGLAGGPWGDTQYF.

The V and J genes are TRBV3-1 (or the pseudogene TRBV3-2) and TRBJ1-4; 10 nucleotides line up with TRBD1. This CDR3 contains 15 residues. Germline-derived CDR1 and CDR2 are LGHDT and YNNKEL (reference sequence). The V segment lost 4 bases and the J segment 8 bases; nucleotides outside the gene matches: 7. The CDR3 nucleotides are TGTGCCAGCAGCCGCAGGGACAGGGGAAGGGAAAAACTGTTTTTT. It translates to CASSRRDRGREKLFF.

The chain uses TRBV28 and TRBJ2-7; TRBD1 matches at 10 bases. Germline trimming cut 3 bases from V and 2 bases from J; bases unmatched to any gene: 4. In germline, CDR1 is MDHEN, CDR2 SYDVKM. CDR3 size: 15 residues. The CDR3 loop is CASSLGDRGPYEQYF. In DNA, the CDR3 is TGTGCCAGCAGTTTGGGGGACAGGGGACCCTACGAGCAGTACTTC.

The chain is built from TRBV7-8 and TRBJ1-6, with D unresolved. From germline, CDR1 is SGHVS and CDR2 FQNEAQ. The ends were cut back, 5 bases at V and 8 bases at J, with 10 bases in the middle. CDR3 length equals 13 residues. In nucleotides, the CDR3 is TGTGCCAGCAGCAACATTATGGATTCACCCCTCCACTTT. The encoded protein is CASSNIMDSPLHF.

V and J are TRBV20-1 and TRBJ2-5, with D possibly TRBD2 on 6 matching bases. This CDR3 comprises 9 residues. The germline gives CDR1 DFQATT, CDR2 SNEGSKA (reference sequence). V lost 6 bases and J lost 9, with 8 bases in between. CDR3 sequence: CSAGEAQYF. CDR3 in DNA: TGCAGTGCCGGGGAGGCCCAGTACTTC.

CDR3 nucleotides: TGTGCCAGCACCCCAAGGCGGGAGGGCCTCAACGAGCAGTACTTC. This translates into CASTPRREGLNEQYF. This chain uses TRBV6-2 or TRBV6-3 with TRBJ2-7, with TRBD2 matching 9 bases. The CDR3 is made up of 15 amino acids. V trimming: 7 bases; J trimming: 5 bases; junction bases outside the gene matches: 12. Germline loops: CDR1 MNHEY, CDR2 SVGEGT.

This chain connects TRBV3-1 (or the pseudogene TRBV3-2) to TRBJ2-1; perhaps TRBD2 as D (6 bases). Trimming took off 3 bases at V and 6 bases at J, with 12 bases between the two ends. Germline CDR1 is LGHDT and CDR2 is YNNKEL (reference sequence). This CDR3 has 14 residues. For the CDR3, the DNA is TGTGCCAGCAGCCACGACGGGACTCGCAATGAGCAGTTCTTC. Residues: CASSHDGTRNEQFF.

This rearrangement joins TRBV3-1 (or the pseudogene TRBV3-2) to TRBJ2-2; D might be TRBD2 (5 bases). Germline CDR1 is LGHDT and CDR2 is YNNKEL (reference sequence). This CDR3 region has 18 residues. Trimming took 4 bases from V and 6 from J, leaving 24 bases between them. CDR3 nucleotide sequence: TGTGCCAGCAGCCCCAATTCTCCTACTAGTTATCGTCCCGGGGAGCTGTTTTTT. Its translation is CASSPNSPTSYRPGELFF.

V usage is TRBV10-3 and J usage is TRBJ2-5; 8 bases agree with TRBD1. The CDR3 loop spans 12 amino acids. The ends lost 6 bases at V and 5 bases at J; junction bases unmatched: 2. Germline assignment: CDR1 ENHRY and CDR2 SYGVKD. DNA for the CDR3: TGTGCCATCAGGACAGGGGACGAGACCCAGTACTTC. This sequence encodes CAIRTGDETQYF.

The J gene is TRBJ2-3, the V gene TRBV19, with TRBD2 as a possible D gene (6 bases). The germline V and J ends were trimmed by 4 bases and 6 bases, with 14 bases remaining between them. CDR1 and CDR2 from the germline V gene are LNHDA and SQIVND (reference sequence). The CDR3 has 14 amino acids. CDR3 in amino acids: CASSSGDFLDTQYF. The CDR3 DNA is TGTGCCAGTAGTAGTGGGGACTTTCTGGATACGCAGTATTTT. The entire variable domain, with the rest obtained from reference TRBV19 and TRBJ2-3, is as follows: DGGITQSPKYLFRKEGQNVTLSCEQNLNHDAMYWYRQDPGQGLRLIYYSQIVNDFQKGDIAEGYSVSREKKESFPLTVTSAQKNPTAFYLCASSSGDFLDTQYFGPGTRLTVL.

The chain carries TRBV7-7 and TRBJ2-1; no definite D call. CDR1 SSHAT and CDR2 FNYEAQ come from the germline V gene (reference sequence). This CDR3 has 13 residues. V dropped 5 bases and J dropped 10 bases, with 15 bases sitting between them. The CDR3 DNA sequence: TGTGCCAGCAGCCCCGTCCAACTCGGGGAGCAGTTCTTC. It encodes CASSPVQLGEQFF.